A single sample is the source of the 27 T cell receptor beta chains below, sequenced in a study of beta chain features in type 1 diabetes. Study-wide points: Shorter TCRB CDR3s, moderately but significantly so, were found in Type 1 diabetes patients in all four CD4+ subsets.

No antigens are known for them. The investigators reverse transcribed all of the isolated RNA, so they sequenced expressed TCRB transcripts. TCRdb keeps only in-frame clones here, not all; method: immunoSEQ multiplex PCR. The repertoire has about 140,000 clones, about 13% of them found once; the top ten carry less than 1.5%. The sequencing input was central memory CD4+ T cells from blood. Every receptor here comes from a man aged 18 to 29 with type 1 diabetes.

Here the CDR3 DNA reads TGTGCCAGCAGCTTATACACTCAGCAGGGCTACACCTTC. Translated: CASSLYTQQGYTF. V is TRBV13 and J is TRBJ1-2; no definite D call. Per germline, CDR1 PRHDT and CDR2 FYEKMQ (reference sequence). The V end lost 2 bases, the J end lost 8 bases, and 12 bases lay between the germline ends. The CDR3 extends over 13 amino acids.

The V gene is TRBV10-2, the J gene TRBJ2-4; 7 bases are shared with TRBD2. Germline CDR1 and CDR2: WSHSY and SAAADI. Trimming removed 6 bases from V and 3 bases from J; junction bases left unmatched: 14. The CDR3 loop spans 17 amino acids. CDR3 sequence: CASSALLLGEGKNIQYF. DNA of the CDR3: TGCGCCAGCAGCGCTTTGTTGTTAGGGGAGGGCAAAAACATTCAGTACTTC.

Ten or more counts support this clone. The gene calls are TRBV30 and TRBJ1-2; perhaps TRBD1 as D (6 bases). V was clipped by 2 bases and J by 2 bases, with 12 bases between them. The CDR3 covers 14 residues. Germline V gene lookup returns CDR1 GTSNPN and CDR2 SVGIG (reference sequence). The CDR3 region is CAWSRPQGNYGYTF. DNA for the CDR3: TGTGCCTGGAGTAGACCACAGGGAAACTATGGCTACACCTTC.

The V gene is TRBV28, the J gene TRBJ2-4, with D tentatively TRBD2 (5 bases). Trimming left V 3 bases short and J 3 bases short, with 18 bases between. Germline V gene data show CDR1 as MDHEN and CDR2 as SYDVKM. The CDR3 sequence is 17 residues long. CDR3 region: CASSLRVGRVGKNIQYF. CDR3 nucleotides: TGTGCCAGCAGTTTGAGGGTAGGAAGGGTAGGCAAAAACATTCAGTACTTC.

This clone has more than one count but fewer than ten. V gene TRBV5-1 combines with J gene TRBJ1-6; D remains ambiguous. Germline CDR1 SGHRS, CDR2 YFSETQ. Trimming cost V 4 bases and J 9 bases, with 14 bases left between them. The CDR3 has 14 amino acids. The DNA for the CDR3 is TGCGCCAGCAGCCTAGGTTTCGACGGTTCACCCCTCCACTTT. This sequence encodes CASSLGFDGSPLHF. Combining the CDR3 with reference TRBV5-1 and TRBJ1-6 gives the whole variable domain KAGVTQTPRYLIKTRGQQVTLSCSPISGHRSVSWYQQTPGQGLQFLFEYFSETQRNKGNFPGRFSGRQFSNSRSEMNVSTLELGDSALYLCASSLGFDGSPLHFGNGTRLTVT.

The chain employs TRBV10-3 and TRBJ2-7; TRBD1 matches 7 bases. With 6 bases clipped from V and 5 bases from J, the junction kept 7 bases outside the gene matches. This CDR3 has 13 amino acids. Per the germline V gene, CDR1 is ENHRY and CDR2 is SYGVKD. The CDR3 DNA reads TGTGCCATCAGAGAACAGGGGAGTGACGAGCAGTACTTC. Protein sequence: CAIREQGSDEQYF.

Of note for this clone: Additional DNA sequences in this sample encode the identical CDR3. The rearrangement links TRBV7-9 to TRBJ1-6, with TRBD1 as a possible D gene (6 bases). With 1 base removed from V and 10 bases from J, the gap between germline ends came to 11 bases. Germline V gene data show CDR1 as SEHNR and CDR2 as FQNEAQ (reference sequence). The CDR3 runs to 14 residues. The CDR3 loop reads CASSLEQGRSPLHF. The CDR3 DNA reads TGTGCCAGCAGCTTAGAACAGGGCCGGTCACCCCTCCACTTT.

V gene TRBV23-1 combines with J gene TRBJ2-3; 8 nucleotides align to TRBD2. TRBV23-1 is known as an ORF, though its function is uncertain. This CDR3 has 14 residues. With V trimmed by 10 bases and J by 2 bases, 8 bases remained unmatched. The CDR3 is CATEGLVDTDTQYF. CDR3 DNA: TGCGCCACCGAGGGACTAGTTGACACAGATACGCAGTATTTT.

The chain recombines TRBV28 with TRBJ2-2, with 11 bases identical to TRBD1. Trimming took 6 bases from V and 6 from J; bases not matched to a gene: 3. Germline CDR1 MDHEN, CDR2 SYDVKM. The CDR3 has 14 residues. DNA of the CDR3: TGTGCCAGCAGCCAGGGACAGGGGGCCGGGGAGCTGTTTTTT. It codes for CASSQGQGAGELFF.

The sample holds a few counts of this clone. Compared with germline, one end of the junction differs, possibly owing to a read error. V usage is TRBV7-8 and J usage is TRBJ2-3; TRBD2 agrees at 9 bases. Germline lookup yields CDR1 SGHVS and CDR2 FQNEAQ. This CDR3 is built from 12 residues. The CDR3 sequence: CASSPGTSITDF. CDR3 nucleotides: TGTGCCAGCAGCCCAGGGACTAGCATTACGGATTTT. Complete variable domain (other parts from reference TRBV7-8 and TRBJ2-3): GAGVSQSPRYKVAKRGQDVALRCDPISGHVSLFWYQQALGQGPEFLTYFQNEAQLDKSGLPSDRFFAERPEGSVSTLKIQRTQQEDSAVYLCASSPGTSITDFGPGTRLTVL.

The chain has TRBV10-3 and TRBJ1-1, with D unclear. V lost 4 bases and J lost 0, with 9 bases in between. CDR3 size: 14 residues. The V gene's germline CDR1 is ENHRY and CDR2 SYGVKD. The CDR3 sequence is CAISVRQVNTEAFF. The CDR3 region has the DNA TGTGCCATCAGTGTAAGGCAGGTGAACACTGAAGCTTTCTTT.

This clone turned up a few times. The chain has TRBV29-1 and TRBJ1-3; 10 nucleotides match TRBD1. Trimming took 7 bases from V and 7 from J; bases not matched to a gene: 7. Germline V gene sequence: CDR1 SQVTM, CDR2 ANQGSEA. The CDR3 covers 13 residues. The DNA for the CDR3 is TGCAGCGGCCGGGACAGGGGAGGTAACACCATATATTTT. It encodes CSGRDRGGNTIYF.

This clone has a handful of counts. The rearrangement uses TRBV29-1 and TRBJ2-3; no definite D call. The CDR3 extends over 14 amino acids. V was cut by 4 bases and J by 1 base, with 12 bases left in between. Germline loops: CDR1 SQVTM, CDR2 ANQGSEA. CDR3 in amino acids: CSVVEWLGTDTQYF. The CDR3 nucleotides are TGCAGCGTTGTCGAGTGGTTAGGCACAGATACGCAGTATTTT.

This clone showed up just a few times. The chain carries TRBV5-1 and TRBJ1-2, with D tentatively TRBD1 (6 bases). V was cut by 3 bases and J by 5 bases, with 11 bases left in between. This CDR3 region has 13 residues. Germline lookup yields CDR1 SGHRS and CDR2 YFSETQ. The DNA for the CDR3 is TGCGCCAGCAGCTCGGACAGCGAATATGGCTACACCTTC. Translation gives CASSSDSEYGYTF.

There are a few counts of this clone. CDR3 region: CATSRDGRGNTEAFF. As DNA, the CDR3 is TGTGCCACCAGCAGAGATGGCAGGGGAAACACTGAAGCTTTCTTT. V usage is TRBV15 and J usage is TRBJ1-1; perhaps TRBD1 as D (6 bases). The CDR3 is made up of 15 amino acids. V was pared by 0 bases and J by 2 bases, with 10 bases between. CDR1 and CDR2 (germline): LNHNV, YYDKDF (reference sequence).

The sample holds a few counts of this clone. The chain has TRBV18 and TRBJ1-2; no firm D call. This CDR3 has 13 amino acids. V gave up 3 bases and J gave up 7 bases, with 12 bases separating them. CDR1 and CDR2 from the germline V gene are KGHSH and LQKENI. CDR3 in DNA: TGTGCCAGCTCACCGGAGGGTCTTGGTGGCTACACCTTC. Amino acid sequence: CASSPEGLGGYTF.

This clone was seen more than once but under ten times. The rearrangement uses TRBV7-6 and TRBJ2-7; 7 bases are a match to TRBD2. J lost 0 bases, V lost 1 base, and 6 bases had no gene match. The germline V gene has CDR1 SGHVS and CDR2 FNYEAQ. The CDR3 spans 16 residues. In DNA, the CDR3 is TGTGCCAGCAGCTTAGGAAAAAGCGGGGCCTCCTACGAGCAGTACTTC. Protein product: CASSLGKSGASYEQYF.

V gene TRBV5-1 combines with J gene TRBJ2-7; perhaps TRBD1 as D (6 bases). V was clipped by 0 bases and J by 6 bases, with 10 bases between them. Germline V gives CDR1 SGHRS, CDR2 YFSETQ. The CDR3 runs to 13 residues. This CDR3 is CASSLAGTTEQYF. The CDR3 nucleotides read TGCGCCAGCAGCTTGGCCGGGACAACCGAGCAGTACTTC.

The chain joins TRBV2 to TRBJ2-1; weak D call: TRBD2 (6 bases). In germline, CDR1 is SNHLY, CDR2 FYNNEI. The CDR3 totals 14 residues. Trimming cost V 4 bases and J 4 bases, with 11 bases left between them. The CDR3 here is CASSGGGDYNEQFF. Here the CDR3 DNA reads TGTGCCAGCAGTGGCGGAGGGGATTACAATGAGCAGTTCTTC.

This clone was counted only a few times. The V and J genes are TRBV28 and TRBJ2-5, with D maybe TRBD2 (6 bases). The CDR3 is made up of 20 amino acids. V shed 6 bases and J shed 4 bases, with 33 bases lying between them. Germline lookup yields CDR1 MDHEN and CDR2 SYDVKM. CDR3 region: CASSSRWLGGPPRKRETQYF. In DNA, the CDR3 is TGTGCCAGCAGCTCGAGGTGGCTCGGGGGTCCGCCGAGAAAACGAGAGACCCAGTACTTC. The entire variable domain, with the rest obtained from reference TRBV28 and TRBJ2-5, is as follows: DVKVTQSSRYLVKRTGEKVFLECVQDMDHENMFWYRQDPGLGLRLIYFSYDVKMKEKGDIPEGYSVSREKKERFSLILESASTNQTSMYLCASSSRWLGGPPRKRETQYFGPGTRLLVL.

As for this clone: Within the sample, other DNA sequences also encode this same CDR3. The chain links TRBV9 to TRBJ1-1, with 9 bases matching TRBD1. Germline V gene lookup returns CDR1 SGDLS and CDR2 YYNGEE. Losses at the gene ends were 2 bases for V and 5 bases for J; bases not matched to a gene: 4. CDR3 length: 14 residues. In DNA form, the CDR3 reads TGTGCCAGCAGCGTTCTGACAGGGGGAACTGAAGCTTTCTTT. Its protein is CASSVLTGGTEAFF.

The rearrangement links TRBV7-6 to TRBJ2-7, with TRBD1 matching 9 bases. With V trimmed by 5 bases and J by 0 bases, 8 bases remained unmatched. This CDR3 has 16 residues. Germline V gene sequence: CDR1 SGHVS, CDR2 FNYEAQ. CDR3 region: CASSLSPGQGSYEQYF. The CDR3 nucleotides are TGTGCCAGCAGCCTCTCCCCGGGACAGGGCTCCTACGAGCAGTACTTC.

The rearrangement uses TRBV6-5 and TRBJ2-7, with 7 bases that match TRBD1. J lost 6 bases, V lost 5 bases, and 10 bases had no gene match. The V gene's germline CDR1 is MNHEY and CDR2 SVGAGI. The CDR3 has 14 residues. CDR3 coding DNA: TGTGCCAGCAGTCAGACCCCACAGGGGTTCGAGCAGTACTTC. Protein sequence: CASSQTPQGFEQYF.

The rearrangement links TRBV7-9 to TRBJ1-2; D remains ambiguous. The germline V gene encodes CDR1 SEHNR and CDR2 FQNEAQ (reference sequence). The germline V and J ends were trimmed by 4 bases and 0 bases, with 12 bases remaining between them. The CDR3 runs 15 residues. CDR3 protein: CASSSGLGANYGYTF. DNA for the CDR3: TGTGCCAGCAGCTCGGGCCTCGGAGCTAACTATGGCTACACCTTC.

This clone has a handful of counts. The genes are TRBV10-3 and TRBJ1-1; TRBD1 is a possible D gene (5 bases). Trimming removed 7 bases at V and 4 bases at J, with 13 bases between. CDR1 is ENHRY and CDR2 is SYGVKD in the germline V gene. This CDR3 has 13 residues. The CDR3 sequence: CAIIGAPGTEAFF. The CDR3 region has the DNA TGTGCCATCATTGGGGCCCCGGGCACTGAAGCTTTCTTT.

The rearrangement links TRBV5-1 to TRBJ2-2; no clear D. The CDR3 has 14 residues. From germline, CDR1 is SGHRS and CDR2 YFSETQ. The V end was cut by 0 bases, the J end by 2 bases, with 5 bases between. CDR3 nucleotides: TGCGCCAGCAGCTTGGTACCCAACACCGGGGAGCTGTTTTTT. It specifies CASSLVPNTGELFF.

In this sample, this clone turned up a few times. This chain joins TRBV5-4 and TRBJ1-2; D perhaps matches TRBD1 (5 bases). The CDR3 covers 13 residues. Trimming pared 5 bases from V and 5 bases from J, leaving 13 bases between. Germline V lookup: CDR1 SGHNT, CDR2 YYREEE (reference sequence). Written as DNA, the CDR3 is TGTGCCAGCAGAGAGATACAGGAATATGGCTACACCTTC. It encodes CASREIQEYGYTF.